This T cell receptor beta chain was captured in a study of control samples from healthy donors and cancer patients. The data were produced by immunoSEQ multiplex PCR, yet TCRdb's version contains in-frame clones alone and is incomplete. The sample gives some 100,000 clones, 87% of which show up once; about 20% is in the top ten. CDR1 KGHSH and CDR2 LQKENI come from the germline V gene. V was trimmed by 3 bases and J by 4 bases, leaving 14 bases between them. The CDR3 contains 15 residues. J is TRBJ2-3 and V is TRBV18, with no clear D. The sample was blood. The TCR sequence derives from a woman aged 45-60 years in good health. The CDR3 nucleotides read TGTGCCAGCTCACCGGACGTCCTGGATCCAGATACGCAGTATTTT. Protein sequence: CASSPDVLDPDTQYF. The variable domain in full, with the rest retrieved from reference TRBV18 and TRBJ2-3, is NAGVMQNPRHLVRRRGQEARLRCSPMKGHSHVYWYRQLPEEGLKFMVYLQKENIIDESGMPKERFSAEFPKEGPSILRIQQVVRGDSAAYFCASSPDVLDPDTQYFGPGTRLTVL.